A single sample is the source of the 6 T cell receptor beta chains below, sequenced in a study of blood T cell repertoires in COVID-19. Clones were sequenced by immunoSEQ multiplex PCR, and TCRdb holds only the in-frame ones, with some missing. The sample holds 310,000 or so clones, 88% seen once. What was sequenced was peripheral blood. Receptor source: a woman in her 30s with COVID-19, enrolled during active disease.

This CDR3 reads CASSLKGPGREQFF. CDR3 sequence (DNA): TGTGCCAGCAGTTTAAAGGGCCCGGGGAGAGAGCAGTTCTTC. The rearrangement links TRBV28 to TRBJ2-1; a possible D gene is TRBD2 (5 bases). Germline lookup yields CDR1 MDHEN and CDR2 SYDVKM. Trimming stripped 2 bases from V and 10 bases from J, with 15 bases between. This CDR3 region has 14 residues.

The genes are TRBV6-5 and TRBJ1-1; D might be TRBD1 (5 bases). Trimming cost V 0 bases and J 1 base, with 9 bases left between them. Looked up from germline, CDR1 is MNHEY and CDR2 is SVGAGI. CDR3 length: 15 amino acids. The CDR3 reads CASSYSATENTEAFF. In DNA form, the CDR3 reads TGTGCCAGCAGTTACTCGGCGACAGAGAACACTGAAGCTTTCTTT.

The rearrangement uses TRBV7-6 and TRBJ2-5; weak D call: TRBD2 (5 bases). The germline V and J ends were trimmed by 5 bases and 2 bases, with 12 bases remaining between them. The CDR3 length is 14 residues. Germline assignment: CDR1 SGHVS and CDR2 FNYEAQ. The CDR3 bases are TGTGCCAGCAGCCTAGGACTTATACAAGAGACCCAGTACTTC. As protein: CASSLGLIQETQYF.

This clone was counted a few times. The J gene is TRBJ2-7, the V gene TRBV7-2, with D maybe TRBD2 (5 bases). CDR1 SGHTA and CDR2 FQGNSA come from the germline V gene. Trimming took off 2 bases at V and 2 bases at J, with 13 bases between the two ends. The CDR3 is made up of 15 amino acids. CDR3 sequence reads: CASSLYRGLAYEQYF. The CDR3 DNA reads TGTGCCAGCAGCTTATATAGAGGACTTGCCTACGAGCAGTACTTC.

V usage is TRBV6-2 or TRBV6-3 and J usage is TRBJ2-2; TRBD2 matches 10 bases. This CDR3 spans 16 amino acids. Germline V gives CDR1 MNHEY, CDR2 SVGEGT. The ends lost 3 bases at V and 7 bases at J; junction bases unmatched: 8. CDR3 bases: TGTGCCAGCAGTTATTGGAGCGGGAGGGCAGGCGGGGAGCTGTTTTTT. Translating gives CASSYWSGRAGGELFF.

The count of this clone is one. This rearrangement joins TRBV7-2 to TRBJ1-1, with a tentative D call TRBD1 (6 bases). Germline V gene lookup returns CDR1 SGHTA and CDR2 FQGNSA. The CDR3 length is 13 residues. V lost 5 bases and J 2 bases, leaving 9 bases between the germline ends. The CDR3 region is CASSVQGNTEAFF. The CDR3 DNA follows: TGTGCCAGCAGCGTACAGGGTAACACTGAAGCTTTCTTT.